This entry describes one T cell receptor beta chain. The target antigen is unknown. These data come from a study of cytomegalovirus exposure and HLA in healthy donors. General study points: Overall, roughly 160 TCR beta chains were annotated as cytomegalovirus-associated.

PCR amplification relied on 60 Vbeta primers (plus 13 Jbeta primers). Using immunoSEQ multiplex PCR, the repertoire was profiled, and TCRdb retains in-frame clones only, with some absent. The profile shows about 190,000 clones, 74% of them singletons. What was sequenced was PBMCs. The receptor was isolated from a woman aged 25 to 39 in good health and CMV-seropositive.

This CDR3 is CASRRSGRVKEQFF. As DNA, the CDR3 is TGCGCCAGCAGGCGTAGCGGGAGGGTTAAGGAGCAGTTCTTC. The chain employs TRBV5-1 and TRBJ2-1; 11 bases are shared with TRBD2. The CDR3 length is 14 residues. V was pared by 5 bases and J by 10 bases, with 8 bases of the junction left unmatched. CDR1 SGHRS and CDR2 YFSETQ come from the germline V gene.